A single sample gave rise to the 32 T cell receptor beta chains below, sequenced in a study of T-cell memory formation after mild COVID-19. TCRdb itself ran the 5' RACE reads through MiXCR, one entry per CDR3 protein. The table has about 560,000 distinct CDR3 sequences, about 18% seen once. The sequenced sample consisted of PBMCs or a T cell subset sorted from them (not recorded which). These receptors came from an adult woman who had mild COVID-19 (a few samples of this study predate the infection). Cell type and time point are not known.

The V and J genes are TRBV7-2 and TRBJ1-5, with D perhaps TRBD1 (6 bases). Trimming cost V 1 base and J 5 bases, with 12 bases left between them. This CDR3 is built from 15 residues. The V gene's germline CDR1 is SGHTA and CDR2 FQGNSA. The DNA of the CDR3 is TGTGCCAGCAGCTTAGGGGGGCTATGGGATCAGCCCCAGCATTTT. This encodes CASSLGGLWDQPQHF. Looking up the rest from reference TRBV7-2 and TRBJ1-5 gives the full variable domain: GAGVSQSPSNKVTEKGKDVELRCDPISGHTALYWYRQSLGQGLEFLIYFQGNSAPDKSGLPSDRFSAERTGGSVSTLTIQRTQQEDSAVYLCASSLGGLWDQPQHFGDGTRLSIL.

The sample holds a few counts of this clonotype. The chain joins TRBV6-2 or TRBV6-3 to TRBJ2-2, with D hard to call. Trimming removed 7 bases at V and 3 bases at J, with 9 bases between. CDR1 MNHEY and CDR2 SVGEGT come from the germline V gene. This CDR3 region has 13 residues. Written as DNA, the CDR3 is TGTGCCAGCATTTCGCCTCACACCGGGGAGCTGTTTTTT. Its protein is CASISPHTGELFF.

The sample holds a few counts of this clonotype. The chain employs TRBV7-9 and TRBJ1-5, with 9 bases fitting TRBD1. J gave up 3 bases and V 2 bases, and 8 bases lay outside the gene matches. CDR3 length: 17 residues. Germline CDR1 is SEHNR and CDR2 is FQNEAQ (reference sequence). CDR3 region: CASSLLPGQGDNQPQHF. For the CDR3, the DNA is TGTGCCAGCAGCTTATTGCCGGGACAGGGTGACAATCAGCCCCAGCATTTT.

Ten or more counts support this clonotype. The J gene is TRBJ2-1, the V gene TRBV11-3; 8 bases are a match to TRBD2. J gave up 4 bases and V 0 bases, and 8 bases lay outside the gene matches. Germline CDR1 and CDR2: SGHNT and YENEEA. The CDR3 is 17 amino acids. The CDR3 protein is CASSLDSRVAGYNEQFF. Written as DNA, the CDR3 is TGTGCCAGCAGCTTAGATAGCCGAGTAGCGGGGTACAATGAGCAGTTCTTC.

The genes are TRBV7-9 and TRBJ2-7, with D unresolved. In germline, CDR1 is SEHNR, CDR2 FQNEAQ (reference sequence). Trimming left V 3 bases short and J 7 bases short, with 10 bases between. The CDR3 covers 12 residues. The CDR3 is CASSLSGFEQYF. CDR3 coding DNA: TGTGCCAGCAGCTTGTCCGGGTTTGAGCAGTACTTC. The whole variable domain, filled in from reference TRBV7-9 and TRBJ2-7, reads DTGVSQNPRHKITKRGQNVTFRCDPISEHNRLYWYRQTLGQGPEFLTYFQNEAQLEKSRLLSDRFSAERPKGSFSTLEIQRTEQGDSAMYLCASSLSGFEQYFGPGTRLTVT.

Points on this clonotype: A much larger clone lies one base from this, so it may be a read error. The DNA of the CDR3 is TGCGCCAGTTGGGGGGACTACGAGCAGTACTTC. It is translated as CASWGDYEQYF. The chain recombines TRBV5-1 with TRBJ2-7; D is perhaps TRBD2 (6 bases). There are 11 residues in the CDR3. The V gene's germline CDR1 is SGHRS and CDR2 YFSETQ. V lost 8 bases to trimming and J lost 3 bases, with 9 bases between them. The full variable domain, with the rest looked up from reference TRBV5-1 and TRBJ2-7, is KAGVTQTPRYLIKTRGQQVTLSCSPISGHRSVSWYQQTPGQGLQFLFEYFSETQRNKGNFPGRFSGRQFSNSRSEMNVSTLELGDSALYLCASWGDYEQYFGPGTRLTVT.

This clonotype came up once. The genes are TRBV25-1 and TRBJ2-3; 7 nucleotides line up with TRBD1. CDR1 and CDR2 from the germline V gene are MGHDK and SYGVNS. With V trimmed by 5 bases and J by 5 bases, 7 bases remained unmatched. The CDR3 is made up of 14 amino acids. In DNA, the CDR3 is TGTGCCAGCAGTAAGAGGGGGCTTCAAGATACGCAGTATTTT. Translating gives CASSKRGLQDTQYF.

The chain combines TRBV12-3 or TRBV12-4 with TRBJ1-1; TRBD1 aligns across 7 bases. Trimming removed 0 bases from V and 5 bases from J; junction bases left unmatched: 3. The length of the CDR3 is 14 residues. The CDR3: CASSLAGTVTEAFF. The CDR3 DNA follows: TGTGCCAGCAGTTTAGCGGGGACAGTGACTGAAGCTTTCTTT.

This clonotype was detected only a few times. The chain couples TRBV5-1 to TRBJ2-2, with D unclear. CDR1 is SGHRS and CDR2 is YFSETQ in the germline V gene. V was pared by 2 bases and J by 0 bases, with 8 bases between. The CDR3 is 15 amino acids. The CDR3 is CASSLSVPNTGELFF. For the CDR3, the DNA is TGCGCCAGCAGCTTAAGTGTCCCGAACACCGGGGAGCTGTTTTTT.

This clonotype occurred a few times. The chain couples TRBV5-1 to TRBJ2-5; 11 bases map to TRBD1. Looked up from germline, CDR1 is SGHRS and CDR2 is YFSETQ. Unmatched junction bases numbered 4, after V lost 4 bases and J lost 2 bases. The CDR3 consists of 15 residues. The CDR3 nucleotides are TGCGCCAGCAGCCATGGGACAGGGGGACAAGAGACCCAGTACTTC. Amino acid sequence: CASSHGTGGQETQYF.

This clonotype was detected a few times. The gene calls are TRBV4-3 and TRBJ2-1; 16 bases are shared with TRBD2. Losses at the gene ends were 4 bases for V and 6 bases for J; bases not matched to a gene: 9. In germline, CDR1 is LGHNA, CDR2 YSLEER. This CDR3 has 18 residues. CDR3: CASSPTGLAGGRGNEQFF. In DNA form, the CDR3 reads TGCGCCAGCAGCCCAACGGGACTAGCGGGAGGGCGGGGCAATGAGCAGTTCTTC.

The genes are TRBV25-1 and TRBJ2-5; 7 bases are a match to TRBD2. This CDR3 has 14 amino acids. Germline CDR1 MGHDK, CDR2 SYGVNS. Trimming took 6 bases from V and 5 from J; bases not matched to a gene: 9. The CDR3 coding sequence is TGTGCCAGCAGCAGGACTAGACCGGCCGAGACCCAGTACTTC. Translating it yields CASSRTRPAETQYF.

The chain recombines TRBV24-1 with TRBJ2-7; D ambiguous. The CDR3 is 13 amino acids. In germline, CDR1 is KGHDR, CDR2 SFDVKD. V was pared by 4 bases and J by 7 bases, with 13 bases between. The DNA for the CDR3 is TGTGCCACCAGTGAAGCTCGCGTCGGGGAGCAGTACTTC. Encoded protein: CATSEARVGEQYF.

This clonotype was observed a few times. The rearrangement joins TRBV9 to TRBJ1-2, with 9 positions matching TRBD1. Looked up from germline, CDR1 is SGDLS and CDR2 is YYNGEE. V trimming: 0 bases; J trimming: 7 bases; junction bases outside the gene matches: 10. The CDR3 is 16 amino acids. CDR3 DNA: TGTGCCAGCAGCGTAGCTAGGGACAGGGTGGATATTGGCTACACCTTC. Translating gives CASSVARDRVDIGYTF.

This clonotype appeared a few times. The chain uses TRBV15 and TRBJ1-1; D unresolved. This CDR3 has 13 residues. From germline, CDR1 is LNHNV and CDR2 YYDKDF (reference sequence). Between the trimmed V and J ends, which lost 0 bases and 11 bases, there was a span of 13 bases. The CDR3 sequence: CATSRDLSLGAFF. The CDR3 DNA follows: TGTGCCACCAGCAGAGATCTGTCACTAGGCGCTTTCTTT.

This clonotype was seen only a few times. The J gene is TRBJ2-1, the V gene TRBV9; D is perhaps TRBD1 (5 bases). This CDR3 comprises 14 residues. The V gene lost 0 bases and the J gene lost 9 bases, with 13 bases spanning the gap. Germline values: CDR1 SGDLS, CDR2 YYNGEE. The CDR3 region is CASSVGSRVGEQFF. The CDR3 region has the DNA TGTGCCAGCAGCGTAGGGTCCAGGGTGGGTGAGCAGTTCTTC.

Written as DNA, the CDR3 is TGTGCCAGCAGCTTTCAAGACACCCAGGGAGCTTTCTTT. This gives the protein CASSFQDTQGAFF. The chain couples TRBV5-6 to TRBJ1-1; D may be TRBD1 (5 bases). The V end lost 2 bases, the J end lost 10 bases, and 15 bases lay between the germline ends. Germline V gene lookup returns CDR1 SGHDT and CDR2 YYEEEE. The CDR3 is 13 amino acids. Full variable domain (rest looked up from reference TRBV5-6 and TRBJ1-1): DAGVTQSPTHLIKTRGQQVTLRCSPKSGHDTVSWYQQALGQGPQFIFQYYEEEERQRGNFPDRFSGHQFPNYSSELNVNALLLGDSALYLCASSFQDTQGAFFGQGTRLTVV.

This chain links TRBV10-3 with TRBJ2-3, with a possible D match to TRBD1 (5 bases). V lost 4 bases, J lost 2 bases, and 10 bases lay in between. Germline assignment: CDR1 ENHRY and CDR2 SYGVKD. This CDR3 has 14 residues. The CDR3: CAISGGEYTDTQYF. The DNA of the CDR3 is TGTGCCATCAGTGGGGGCGAATACACAGATACGCAGTATTTT.

In this sample, this clonotype turned up a few times. This rearrangement joins TRBV24-1 to TRBJ2-5, with a weak D call TRBD1 (5 bases). Germline V gene data show CDR1 as KGHDR and CDR2 as SFDVKD. Trimming shortened V by 4 bases and J by 2 bases, and 10 bases separated the two germline ends. CDR3 size: 14 residues. The DNA for the CDR3 is TGTGCCACCAGTGAGAGCGCAGGGCAAGAGACCCAGTACTTC. Its protein is CATSESAGQETQYF.

The table lists this clonotype with a few counts. The rearrangement links TRBV12-3 or TRBV12-4 to TRBJ2-7, with unresolved D. The V gene lost 3 bases and the J gene lost 1 base, with 10 bases spanning the gap. This CDR3 spans 14 amino acids. The CDR3 spells CASSFLKKSYEQYF. Here the CDR3 DNA reads TGTGCCAGCAGTTTCTTGAAGAAATCCTACGAGCAGTACTTC.

This clonotype is a singleton in its sample. The rearrangement joins TRBV7-9 to TRBJ1-1; D is uncertain. Deletions cut 1 base from V and 1 base from J, with 7 bases between. The germline V gene encodes CDR1 SEHNR and CDR2 FQNEAQ (reference sequence). CDR3 length: 14 amino acids. This chain's CDR3 is CASSLENQNTEAFF. CDR3 bases: TGTGCCAGCAGCTTAGAGAATCAGAACACTGAAGCTTTCTTT.

This clonotype was found a few times. This chain connects TRBV10-3 to TRBJ2-7, with 8 bases identical to TRBD2. The germline CDR1 and CDR2 sequences are ENHRY and SYGVKD. V dropped 3 bases and J dropped 4; count of bases not matched to a gene: 2. This CDR3 spans 13 amino acids. The DNA of the CDR3 is TGTGCCATCAGTGAAGGGACTAGTTACGAGCAGTACTTC. It codes for CAISEGTSYEQYF.

The J gene is TRBJ2-1, the V gene TRBV7-9; TRBD2 might be the D (5 bases). This CDR3 is built from 15 residues. V was pared by 1 base and J by 5 bases, with 12 bases between. From germline, CDR1 is SEHNR and CDR2 FQNEAQ (reference sequence). The CDR3 DNA follows: TGTGCCAGCAGCTTAGGCACTAGGCTGAACAATGAGCAGTTCTTC. As protein: CASSLGTRLNNEQFF.

The V call is TRBV20-1, the J call TRBJ1-6; D perhaps matches TRBD1 (5 bases). The CDR3 totals 14 residues. Trimming cost V 1 base and J 5 bases, with 9 bases left between them. CDR1 and CDR2 from the germline V gene are DFQATT and SNEGSKA (reference sequence). CDR3 coding DNA: TGCAGTGCTAGAGTCCAGGGACATAATTCACCCCTCCACTTT. Encoded protein: CSARVQGHNSPLHF.

This clonotype was counted ten times or more. Sequence at one end of the junction differs from germline and may be a read error. The chain uses TRBV5-1 and TRBJ2-7, with D unclear. Germline CDR1 reads SGHRS; CDR2 reads YFSETQ. There are 12 residues in the CDR3. CDR3 bases: TGTGCCAGCAGCCCCACAGCCTACGAGCAGTACTTC. Translating gives CASSPTAYEQYF. The entire variable domain, with the rest obtained from reference TRBV5-1 and TRBJ2-7, is as follows: KAGVTQTPRYLIKTRGQQVTLSCSPISGHRSVSWYQQTPGQGLQFLFEYFSETQRNKGNFPGRFSGRQFSNSRSEMNVSTLELGDSALYLCASSPTAYEQYFGPGTRLTVT.

V gene TRBV29-1 combines with J gene TRBJ2-1; either TRBD1 or TRBD2 may supply D (6 bases each). Trimming removed 3 bases from V and 7 bases from J, with 19 bases in between. Germline CDR1 is SQVTM and CDR2 is ANQGSEA. The CDR3 totals 15 residues. Here the CDR3 DNA reads TGCAGCGTTGATGCGGTTCCGGGGGCGTTTAATGAGCAGTTCTTC. This encodes CSVDAVPGAFNEQFF.

This clonotype was recorded a few times. The genes are TRBV4-2 and TRBJ2-1; a weak D match, TRBD2 (6 bases). Germline-derived CDR1 and CDR2 are LGHNA and YNFKEQ. The CDR3 contains 17 residues. V shed 0 bases and J shed 0 bases, with 12 bases lying between them. Written as DNA, the CDR3 is TGTGCCAGCAGCCAAGAGGAGGGCGGAAGCTCCTACAATGAGCAGTTCTTC. Its translation is CASSQEEGGSSYNEQFF.

This clonotype was picked up many times. The junction does not match germline at one end; this may be a read error. The chain carries TRBV12-3 or TRBV12-4 and TRBJ2-7; D perhaps matches TRBD1 (5 bases). The CDR3 consists of 14 residues. Written as DNA, the CDR3 is TGTGCCAGCAGATTAGGGGTAGGGTCCCACGAGCAGTACTTC. Translating gives CASRLGVGSHEQYF.

The count of this clonotype is one. For the CDR3, the DNA is TGCAGTGCTAGAATACCGGGACTAGTCCCCTACGAGCAGTACTTC. It yields the protein CSARIPGLVPYEQYF. The chain is built from TRBV20-1 and TRBJ2-7; 8 nucleotides match TRBD2. CDR1 DFQATT and CDR2 SNEGSKA come from the germline V gene (reference sequence). The CDR3 is made up of 15 amino acids. With 2 bases clipped from V and 2 bases from J, the junction kept 8 bases outside the gene matches.

Here the CDR3 reads CASSSGTSGFSYEQYF. The CDR3 nucleotides read TGCGCCAGCAGCTCCGGGACTAGCGGGTTCTCCTACGAGCAGTACTTC. The chain carries TRBV5-1 and TRBJ2-7; 12 bases match TRBD2. Germline V lookup: CDR1 SGHRS, CDR2 YFSETQ. Trimming took 3 bases from V and 0 from J; bases not matched to a gene: 4. CDR3 length equals 16 residues.

This clonotype showed up just a few times. This chain connects TRBV15 to TRBJ2-6; perhaps TRBD2 as D (7 bases). The germline gives CDR1 LNHNV, CDR2 YYDKDF (reference sequence). This CDR3 has 17 residues. Trimming took 0 bases from V and 4 from J, leaving 13 bases between them. In DNA form, the CDR3 reads TGTGCCACCAGCAGAGAGGGGGGGCTCACCGGGGCCAACGTCCTGACTTTC. Residues: CATSREGGLTGANVLTF.

This clonotype was seen a few times. This sequence joins TRBV20-1 and TRBJ2-3; D not resolved. The CDR3 sequence is 14 residues long. Trimming left V 0 bases short and J 4 bases short, with 11 bases between. The germline V gene has CDR1 DFQATT and CDR2 SNEGSKA (reference sequence). DNA of the CDR3: TGCAGTGCTAGAGACCACAGTGGTGCAGATACGCAGTATTTT. Its translation is CSARDHSGADTQYF.